This T cell receptor (beta chain) was captured by sequencing in a study of regulatory T cells in long-lasting Graves disease. Study summary: Over 5 years on antithyroid drugs plus positive TSH receptor antibodies marked Graves' disease as persistent. Notes on the study in general: Persistent Graves' cases showed lower TCR diversity than newly diagnosed cases. The small sample size may have reduced accuracy. TRBV28, TRBJ1-2 and TRBJ2-5 were segments that persistent disease favored.

The V end lost 7 bases, the J end lost 6 bases, and 16 bases lay between the germline ends. This CDR3 comprises 13 residues. The germline gives CDR1 MNHNS, CDR2 SASEGT. The time point here: persistent/refractory GD, antithyroid drugs over 5 years with positive TRAb. PBMC RNA was the source of the TCR library. This clonotype showed up many times. Its matching antigen is unknown. According to the study, TCR beta libraries were built with iRepertoire HTBI primers and CDR3-region Arm-PCR. MiXCR, run by TCRdb on the multiplex PCR reads, gives a single entry per CDR3 protein. In the table there are under 500,000 distinct CDR3 sequences, about a fifth of which are singletons.

The rearrangement uses TRBV6-1 and TRBJ2-7; D possibly uses TRBD1 or TRBD2 (5 bases each). This specimen consisted of peripheral blood mononuclear cells (PBMCs), obtained when the disease was refractory, from a patient treated with antithyroid drugs. The origin of this receptor is a female donor with Graves disease. The CDR3 DNA sequence: TGTGCCAGCACCCGGGACGGCAAACCCGAGCAGTACTTC. Amino acids: CASTRDGKPEQYF.